A single sample is the source of the 9 T cell receptor beta chains below, sequenced in a study of CD8 T cells in ankylosing spondylitis. Each CDR3 protein is one row after TCRdb ran MiXCR on the 5' RACE reads. The table records some 400,000 distinct CDR3 sequences, 20% to 25% of them present only once. Notes on the study in general: Among TCR beta sequences, a motif of eight highly homologous variants appeared characteristic of ankylosing spondylitis blood.

For these receptors, no antigen is known. The sequencing sample was made of blood, either unsorted or a sorted T cell fraction (not recorded which). These receptors were collected from a male donor with ankylosing spondylitis.

The sample holds a few counts of this clonotype. The genes are TRBV18 and TRBJ2-1, with 7 bases fitting TRBD2. J was trimmed by 5 bases and V by 5 bases; bases with no gene match: 9. CDR1 is KGHSH, CDR2 LQKENI, per germline. The CDR3 contains 15 residues. CDR3 loop: CASSSLTSRDNEQFF. The CDR3 DNA reads as TGTGCCAGCTCATCCCTGACTAGCAGGGACAATGAGCAGTTCTTC.

This clonotype was seen more than once but under ten times. J is TRBJ2-7 and V is TRBV7-2, with D uncertain. CDR3 size: 15 residues. V was pared by 6 bases and J by 3 bases, with 18 bases between. The germline CDR1 and CDR2 sequences are SGHTA and FQGNSA. Here the CDR3 reads CASSLSATNDYEQYF. The CDR3 DNA sequence: TGTGCCAGCAGTTTATCCGCGACCAACGACTACGAGCAGTACTTC.

This sequence joins TRBV5-1 and TRBJ1-4, with a weak D call TRBD1 (6 bases). From germline, CDR1 is SGHRS and CDR2 YFSETQ. The V gene lost 4 bases and the J gene lost 3 bases, with 13 bases spanning the gap. The CDR3 extends over 15 amino acids. CDR3 nucleotides: TGCGCCAGCAGCGGTACAGGGAGAGCTAATGAAAAACTGTTTTTT. This encodes CASSGTGRANEKLFF.

The gene calls are TRBV5-1 and TRBJ1-2; tentatively, D is TRBD1 (6 bases). The CDR3 length is 17 residues. V dropped 3 bases and J dropped 0 bases, with 18 bases sitting between them. The germline CDR1 and CDR2 sequences are SGHRS and YFSETQ. The CDR3 loop is CASSSVTGGTSNYGYTF. In DNA, the CDR3 is TGCGCCAGCAGCTCGGTGACAGGCGGCACATCTAACTATGGCTACACCTTC.

V and J are TRBV19 and TRBJ2-7; D is uncertain. The V end lost 2 bases, the J end lost 1 base, and 6 bases lay between the germline ends. CDR3 size: 13 residues. Germline V gives CDR1 LNHDA, CDR2 SQIVND (reference sequence). CDR3 DNA: TGTGCCAGTAGTATACAGGCGTCCTACGAGCAGTACTTC. Encoded protein: CASSIQASYEQYF.

This clonotype came up a few times. J is TRBJ2-1 and V is TRBV10-3; D not certain. In germline, CDR1 is ENHRY, CDR2 SYGVKD. CDR3 length: 14 amino acids. Trimming took off 10 bases at V and 9 bases at J, with 22 bases between the two ends. The CDR3 loop is CATQPGRQPGEQFF. The CDR3 DNA is TGTGCCACACAACCGGGCCGCCAACCGGGTGAGCAGTTCTTC.

Only a few counts were recorded for this clonotype. This sequence joins TRBV29-1 and TRBJ1-4, with TRBD1 matching 7 bases. V lost 7 bases and J lost 10; bases outside the gene matches: 9. Germline CDR1 SQVTM, CDR2 ANQGSEA. This CDR3 is built from 12 residues. The CDR3 sequence: CSAWNRGGKLFF. The CDR3 DNA reads as TGCAGCGCCTGGAACAGGGGAGGAAAACTGTTTTTT. The variable domain in full, completed from reference TRBV29-1 and TRBJ1-4, reads SAVISQKPSRDICQRGTSLTIQCQVDSQVTMMFWYRQQPGQSLTLIATANQGSEATYESGFVIDKFPISRPNLTFSTLTVSNMSPEDSSIYLCSAWNRGGKLFFGSGTQLSVL.

The chain uses TRBV28 and TRBJ2-1; 9 bases map to TRBD2. Trimming at V came to 7 bases and at J to 2 bases, leaving 6 bases not matched to a gene. The CDR3 sequence is 15 residues long. The V gene's germline CDR1 is MDHEN and CDR2 SYDVKM. The CDR3 DNA is TGTGCCAGCAAGGGGGCGGGAGGGACCTACAATGAGCAGTTCTTC. Protein: CASKGAGGTYNEQFF.

V usage is TRBV5-1 and J usage is TRBJ2-1; TRBD1 agrees at 7 bases. Germline assignment: CDR1 SGHRS and CDR2 YFSETQ. This CDR3 is 15 amino acids long. With V trimmed by 1 base and J by 7 bases, 8 bases remained unmatched. CDR3 nucleotide sequence: TGCGCCAGCAGCTTGACTGTACAGGGGATGAATGAGCAGTTCTTC. This codes for CASSLTVQGMNEQFF.